This is a list of T cell receptor beta chains from one sample in a study of beta chain features in type 1 diabetes. Produced via immunoSEQ multiplex PCR; TCRdb's table is partial and in-frame only. The sample records a few hundred thousand clones, roughly 17% being singletons. The sequencing sample was made of naive CD4+ T cells from blood. The receptors come from a young man with type 1 diabetes. Both conserved end residues are part of each CDR3. D genes are given only for firm matches. Some rows mark clone size as missing; the rest say once, few, many or name a class of expanded clone.

d_gene	v_gene	abundance	j_gene	CDR3nt	CDR3aa
-	TRBV29-1	few	TRBJ2-7	TGCAGCGTTGTGACAGCCTACGAGCAGTACTTC	CSVVTAYEQYF
-	TRBV6-6	-	TRBJ2-4	TGTGCCAGCAGCTGGGAAGATTATCGAAACATTCAGTACTTC	CASSWEDYRNIQYF
TRBD2	TRBV29-1	-	TRBJ2-7	TGCAGCGTTCTAAAGCGGGAATTTCGGAACGAGCAGTACTTC	CSVLKREFRNEQYF
-	TRBV7-2	few	TRBJ1-5	TGTGCCAGCAGCTTAGCGGGGGAACAGCCCCAGCATTTT	CASSLAGEQPQHF
TRBD2	TRBV28	-	TRBJ2-3	TGTGCCAGCAGTTTACTGACTAGCGGAGACACAGATACGCAGTATTTT	CASSLLTSGDTDTQYF
-	TRBV7-8	-	TRBJ1-4	TGTGCCAGCAGAGACGACCGGGACATTGGTGAAAAACTGTTTTTT	CASRDDRDIGEKLFF
TRBD2	TRBV11-1	few	TRBJ2-1	TGTGCCAGCAGCCCAGGCACTAGCGGGAGGGCCGAGCAGTTCTTC	CASSPGTSGRAEQFF
TRBD1	TRBV6-5	-	TRBJ2-3	TGTGCCAGCAGGGCAGGACAGGGGGCGGACAATACGCAGTATTTT	CASRAGQGADNTQYF
TRBD2	TRBV4-1	few	TRBJ2-5	TGCGCCAGCAGCCAAGATGCTAGCGGTAGAGGGGAGACCCAGTACTTC	CASSQDASGRGETQYF
TRBD1	TRBV29-1	-	TRBJ1-3	TGCAGCGTTGCGGACAGGGCCAACACCATATATTTT	CSVADRANTIYF
-	TRBV5-1	few	TRBJ2-7	TGCGCCAGCAGCATTAACTACGAGCAGTACTTC	CASSINYEQYF
-	TRBV30	-	TRBJ1-5	TGTGCCTGGAGTGTGGCGACAGGTAATCAGCCCCAGCATTTT	CAWSVATGNQPQHF
-	TRBV4-1	-	TRBJ1-2	TGCGCCAGCAGCCAAGCCTTGAGGGATGGCTACACCTTC	CASSQALRDGYTF
-	TRBV7-9	few	TRBJ1-2	TGTGCCAGCATCCCTATGGCGGGGTCCGGCTACACCTTC	CASIPMAGSGYTF
TRBD1	TRBV30	few	TRBJ1-1	TGTGCCTGGAGGGGACAGGGAGGGAGCACTGAAGCTTTCTTT	CAWRGQGGSTEAFF
-	TRBV5-1	few	TRBJ2-1	TGCGCCAGCAGGCGGGAAGCGTCGGTGGATGAGCAGTTCTTC	CASRREASVDEQFF
TRBD1	TRBV28	few	TRBJ2-3	TGTGCCAGCAGCTCCTCTGGACAGGGCCCAGATACGCAGTATTTT	CASSSSGQGPDTQYF
-	TRBV19	few	TRBJ1-4	TGTGCCAGTACGACCTTGGGGGCTAATGAAAAACTGTTTTTT	CASTTLGANEKLFF